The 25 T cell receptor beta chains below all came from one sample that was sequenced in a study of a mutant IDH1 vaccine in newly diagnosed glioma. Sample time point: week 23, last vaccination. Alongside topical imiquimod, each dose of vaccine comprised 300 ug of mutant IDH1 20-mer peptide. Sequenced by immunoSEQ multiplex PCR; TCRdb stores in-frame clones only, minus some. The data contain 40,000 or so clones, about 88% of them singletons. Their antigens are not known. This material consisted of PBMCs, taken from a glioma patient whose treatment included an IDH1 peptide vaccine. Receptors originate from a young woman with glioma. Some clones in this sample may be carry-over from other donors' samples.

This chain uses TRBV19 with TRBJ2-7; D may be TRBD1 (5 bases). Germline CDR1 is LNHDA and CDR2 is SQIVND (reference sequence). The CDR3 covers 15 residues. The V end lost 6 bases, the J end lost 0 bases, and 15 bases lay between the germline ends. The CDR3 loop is CASSPGQGTSYEQYF. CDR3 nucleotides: TGTGCCAGTAGCCCCGGGCAGGGCACCTCCTACGAGCAGTACTTC.

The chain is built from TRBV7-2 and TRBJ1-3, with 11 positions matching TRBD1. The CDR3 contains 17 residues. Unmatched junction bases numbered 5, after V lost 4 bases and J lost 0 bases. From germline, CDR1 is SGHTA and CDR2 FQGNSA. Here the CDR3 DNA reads TGTGCCAGCAGCTCAGGGACAGGGGGGGGCTCTGGAAACACCATATATTTT. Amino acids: CASSSGTGGGSGNTIYF.

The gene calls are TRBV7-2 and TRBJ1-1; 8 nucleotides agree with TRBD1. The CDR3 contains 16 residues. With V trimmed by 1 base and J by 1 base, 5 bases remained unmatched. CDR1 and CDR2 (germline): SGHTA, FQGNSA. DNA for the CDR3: TGTGCCAGCAGCTTAGTCGGGACAGGCCAGAACACTGAAGCTTTCTTT. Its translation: CASSLVGTGQNTEAFF.

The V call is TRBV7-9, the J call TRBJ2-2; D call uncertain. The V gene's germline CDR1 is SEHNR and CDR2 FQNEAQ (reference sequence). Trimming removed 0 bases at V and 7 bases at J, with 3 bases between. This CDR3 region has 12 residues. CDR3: CASSLAVGELFF. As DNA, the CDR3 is TGTGCCAGCAGCTTAGCGGTCGGGGAGCTGTTTTTT.

CDR3 sequence reads: CASSQGSGAKRNEQYF. The DNA for the CDR3 is TGTGCCAGCAGCCAAGGGTCGGGGGCAAAGAGGAACGAGCAGTACTTC. V and J are TRBV4-2 and TRBJ2-7, with D perhaps TRBD1 or TRBD2 (6 bases each). The CDR3 covers 16 residues. CDR1 and CDR2 from the germline V gene are LGHNA and YNFKEQ. V dropped 1 base and J dropped 5 bases, with 18 bases sitting between them.

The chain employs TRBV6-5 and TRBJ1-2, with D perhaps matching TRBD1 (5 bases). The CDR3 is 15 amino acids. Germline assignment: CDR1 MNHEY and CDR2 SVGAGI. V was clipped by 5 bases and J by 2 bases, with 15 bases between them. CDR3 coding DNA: TGTGCCAGCAGTCAGGGACGTGGGGCGAACTATGGCTACACCTTC. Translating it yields CASSQGRGANYGYTF.

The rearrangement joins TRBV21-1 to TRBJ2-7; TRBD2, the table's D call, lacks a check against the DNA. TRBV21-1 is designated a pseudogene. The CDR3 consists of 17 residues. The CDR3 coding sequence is TGTGCCAGCAGCAAAGTTCCCTCGGGGATCTTGGCCTACGAGCAGTACTTC. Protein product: CASSKVPSGILAYEQYF.

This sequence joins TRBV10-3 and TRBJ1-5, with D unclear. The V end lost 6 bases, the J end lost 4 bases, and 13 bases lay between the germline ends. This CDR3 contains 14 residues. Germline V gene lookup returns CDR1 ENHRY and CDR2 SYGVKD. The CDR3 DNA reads TGTGCCATCAGCCCTAATAGGGAGAATCAGCCCCAGCATTTT. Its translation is CAISPNRENQPQHF.

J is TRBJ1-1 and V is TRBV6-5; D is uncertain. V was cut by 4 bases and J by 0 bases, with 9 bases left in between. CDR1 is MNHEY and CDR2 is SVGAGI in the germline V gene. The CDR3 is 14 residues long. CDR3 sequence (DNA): TGTGCCAGCAGTTCTTCAGGATTGAACACTGAAGCTTTCTTT. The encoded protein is CASSSSGLNTEAFF.

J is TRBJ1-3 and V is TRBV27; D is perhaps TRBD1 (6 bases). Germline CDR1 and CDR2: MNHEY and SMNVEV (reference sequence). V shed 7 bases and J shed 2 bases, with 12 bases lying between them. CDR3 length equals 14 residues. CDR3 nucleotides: TGTGCCAGCATCGAGACAGGCACTGGAAACACCATATATTTT. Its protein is CASIETGTGNTIYF.

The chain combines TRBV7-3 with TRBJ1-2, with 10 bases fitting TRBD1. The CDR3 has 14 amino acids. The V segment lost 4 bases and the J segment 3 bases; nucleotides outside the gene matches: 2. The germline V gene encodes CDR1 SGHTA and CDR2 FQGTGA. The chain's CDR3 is CASSSGTGDYGYTF. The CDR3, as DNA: TGTGCCAGCAGCTCCGGGACAGGGGACTATGGCTACACCTTC.

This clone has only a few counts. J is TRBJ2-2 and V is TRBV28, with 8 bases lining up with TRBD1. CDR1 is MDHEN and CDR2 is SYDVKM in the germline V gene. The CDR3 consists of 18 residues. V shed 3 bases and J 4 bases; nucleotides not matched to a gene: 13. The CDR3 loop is CASSFPRAGGVRTGELFF. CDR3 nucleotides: TGTGCCAGCAGTTTCCCCCGGGCAGGGGGCGTCCGCACCGGGGAGCTGTTTTTT.

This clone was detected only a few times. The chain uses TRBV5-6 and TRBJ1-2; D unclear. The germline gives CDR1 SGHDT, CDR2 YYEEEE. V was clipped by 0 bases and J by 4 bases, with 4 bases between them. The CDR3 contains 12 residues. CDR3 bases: TGTGCCAGCAGCTTGGGGACCTATGGCTACACCTTC. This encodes CASSLGTYGYTF.

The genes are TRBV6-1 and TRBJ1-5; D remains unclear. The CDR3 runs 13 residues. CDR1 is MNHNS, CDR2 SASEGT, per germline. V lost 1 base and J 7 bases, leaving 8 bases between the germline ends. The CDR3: CASSEGRRQPQHF. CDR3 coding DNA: TGTGCCAGCAGTGAAGGGCGAAGGCAGCCCCAGCATTTT.

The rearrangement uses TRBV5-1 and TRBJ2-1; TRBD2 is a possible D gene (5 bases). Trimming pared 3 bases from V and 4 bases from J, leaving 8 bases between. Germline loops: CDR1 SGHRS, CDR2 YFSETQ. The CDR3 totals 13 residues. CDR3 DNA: TGCGCCAGCAGCTCGGACTTATACAATGAGCAGTTCTTC. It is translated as CASSSDLYNEQFF.

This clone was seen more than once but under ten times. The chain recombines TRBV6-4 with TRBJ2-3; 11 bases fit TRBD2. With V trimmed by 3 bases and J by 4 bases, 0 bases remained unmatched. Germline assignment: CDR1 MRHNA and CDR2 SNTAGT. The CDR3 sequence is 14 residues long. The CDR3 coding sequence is TGTGCCAGCAGTGAGACTAGCGGGGCAGATACGCAGTATTTT. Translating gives CASSETSGADTQYF.

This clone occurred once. CDR3 in amino acids: CASSVDRGYGYTF. The CDR3 coding sequence is TGTGCCAGCAGCGTTGACAGGGGCTATGGCTACACCTTC. The V and J genes are TRBV5-6 and TRBJ1-2; 8 bases are shared with TRBD1. The length of the CDR3 is 13 residues. Unmatched junction bases numbered 3, after V lost 4 bases and J lost 4 bases. Germline loops: CDR1 SGHDT, CDR2 YYEEEE.

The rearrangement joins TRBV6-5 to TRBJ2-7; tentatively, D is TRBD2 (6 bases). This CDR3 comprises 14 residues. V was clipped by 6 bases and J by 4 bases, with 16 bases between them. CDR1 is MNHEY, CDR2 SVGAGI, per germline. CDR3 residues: CASSLTRGEYEQYF. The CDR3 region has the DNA TGTGCCAGCAGCCTTACCCGCGGGGAATACGAGCAGTACTTC.

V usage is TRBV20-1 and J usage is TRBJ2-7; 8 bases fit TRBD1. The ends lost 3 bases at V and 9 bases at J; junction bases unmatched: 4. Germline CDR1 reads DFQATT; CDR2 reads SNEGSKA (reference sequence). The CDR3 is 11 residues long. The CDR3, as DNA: TGCAGTGCTAGTGATGGACAGGGGCAGTACTTC. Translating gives CSASDGQGQYF.

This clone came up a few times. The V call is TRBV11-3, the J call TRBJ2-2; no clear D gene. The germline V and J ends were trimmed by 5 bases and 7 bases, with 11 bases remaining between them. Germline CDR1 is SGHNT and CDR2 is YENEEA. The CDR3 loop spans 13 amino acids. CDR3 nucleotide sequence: TGTGCCAGCAGCGCCTCCCGGAACGGGGAGCTGTTTTTT. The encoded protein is CASSASRNGELFF.

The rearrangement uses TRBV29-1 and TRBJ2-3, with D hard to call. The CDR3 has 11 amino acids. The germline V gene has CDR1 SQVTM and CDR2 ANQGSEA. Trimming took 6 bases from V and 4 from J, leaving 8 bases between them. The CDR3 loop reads CSVNSPDTQYF. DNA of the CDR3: TGCAGCGTCAACTCCCCAGATACGCAGTATTTT.

DNA of the CDR3: TGTGCCAGCAGCCAAGATGGGAACAGGGTCAACTATGGCTACACCTTC. It yields the protein CASSQDGNRVNYGYTF. V gene TRBV4-2 combines with J gene TRBJ1-2, with TRBD1 as a possible D gene (6 bases). Germline lookup yields CDR1 LGHNA and CDR2 YNFKEQ. The CDR3 runs to 16 residues. V lost 0 bases and J lost 2, with 13 bases in between.

The CDR3 is CSVEVRGQGTYNEQFF. Written as DNA, the CDR3 is TGCAGCGTTGAAGTTCGGGGACAGGGGACCTACAATGAGCAGTTCTTC. The chain combines TRBV29-1 with TRBJ2-1; 10 nucleotides agree with TRBD1. The CDR3 loop spans 16 amino acids. The germline V gene has CDR1 SQVTM and CDR2 ANQGSEA. The V segment lost 1 base and the J segment 2 bases; nucleotides outside the gene matches: 5.

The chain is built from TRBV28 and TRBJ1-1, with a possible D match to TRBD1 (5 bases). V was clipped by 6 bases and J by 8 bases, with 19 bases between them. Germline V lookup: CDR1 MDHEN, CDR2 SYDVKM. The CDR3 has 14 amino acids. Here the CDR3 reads CASSPTNRGTEAFF. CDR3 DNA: TGTGCCAGCAGCCCGACCAATCGGGGCACGGAAGCTTTCTTT.

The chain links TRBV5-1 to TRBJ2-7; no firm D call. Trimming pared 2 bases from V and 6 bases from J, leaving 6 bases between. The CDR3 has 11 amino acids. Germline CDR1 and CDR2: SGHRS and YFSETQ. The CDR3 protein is CASSLSTEQYF. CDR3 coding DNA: TGCGCCAGCAGCTTATCAACCGAGCAGTACTTC. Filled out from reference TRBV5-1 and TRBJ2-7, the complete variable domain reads KAGVTQTPRYLIKTRGQQVTLSCSPISGHRSVSWYQQTPGQGLQFLFEYFSETQRNKGNFPGRFSGRQFSNSRSEMNVSTLELGDSALYLCASSLSTEQYFGPGTRLTVT.